These 7 T cell receptor beta chains were all obtained from the same sample, sequenced in a study of identifying expanded T cells in peripheral blood. Produced via immunoSEQ multiplex PCR; TCRdb's table is partial and in-frame only. The table includes about 58,000 clones, roughly nine tenths detected once. The sequencing input was blood. The receptors come from a person aged 18-70 years in good health.

The chain employs TRBV6-5 and TRBJ2-1; possible D gene TRBD2, 6 bases. Trimming cost V 2 bases and J 10 bases, with 18 bases left between them. The germline gives CDR1 MNHEY, CDR2 SVGAGI. This CDR3 is 15 amino acids long. CDR3 protein: CASSYGGSWLGEQFF. In DNA form, the CDR3 reads TGTGCCAGCAGTTACGGGGGGTCTTGGCTAGGAGAGCAGTTCTTC.

This chain uses TRBV28 with TRBJ2-7, with no clear D. V was trimmed by 6 bases and J by 3 bases, leaving 15 bases between them. The CDR3 covers 14 residues. Per the germline V gene, CDR1 is MDHEN and CDR2 is SYDVKM. CDR3 in DNA: TGTGCCAGCAGCTATTTGGGAAGAGACTACGAGCAGTACTTC. It codes for CASSYLGRDYEQYF.

The sample holds one count of this clone. The gene calls are TRBV5-4 and TRBJ2-7, with D perhaps TRBD1 (7 bases). The V gene lost 1 base and the J gene lost 2 bases, with 13 bases spanning the gap. CDR1 SGHNT and CDR2 YYREEE come from the germline V gene (reference sequence). The CDR3 consists of 15 residues. CDR3 DNA: TGTGCCAGCAGCTTGTCGCCAGGGGGGACCTACGAGCAGTACTTC. Its protein is CASSLSPGGTYEQYF.

The rearrangement joins TRBV30 to TRBJ1-2; D remains ambiguous. The CDR3 consists of 13 residues. CDR1 is GTSNPN, CDR2 SVGIG, per germline (reference sequence). Trimming pared 3 bases from V and 5 bases from J, leaving 13 bases between. CDR3 amino acids: CAWSAIGLYGYTF. In nucleotides, the CDR3 is TGTGCCTGGAGCGCAATTGGATTGTATGGCTACACCTTC.

The chain carries TRBV28 and TRBJ2-3, with D uncertain. The CDR3 covers 14 residues. Between the trimmed V and J ends, which lost 5 bases and 4 bases, there was a span of 13 bases. Germline-derived CDR1 and CDR2 are MDHEN and SYDVKM. The CDR3: CASSPQLGPDTQYF. The CDR3 nucleotides read TGTGCCAGCAGTCCCCAGCTAGGACCAGATACGCAGTATTTT. Looking up the rest from reference TRBV28 and TRBJ2-3 gives the full variable domain: DVKVTQSSRYLVKRTGEKVFLECVQDMDHENMFWYRQDPGLGLRLIYFSYDVKMKEKGDIPEGYSVSREKKERFSLILESASTNQTSMYLCASSPQLGPDTQYFGPGTRLTVL.

The chain links TRBV7-2 to TRBJ2-6, with a weak D call TRBD1 (5 bases). V was trimmed by 4 bases and J by 2 bases, leaving 15 bases between them. There are 17 residues in the CDR3. The germline V gene encodes CDR1 SGHTA and CDR2 FQGNSA. The CDR3 DNA sequence: TGTGCCAGCAGCTCACCTGCAGGGTCGGCTGGGGCCAACGTCCTGACTTTC. It specifies CASSSPAGSAGANVLTF.

V is TRBV7-2 and J is TRBJ1-2; TRBD1 aligns across 9 bases. With V trimmed by 5 bases and J by 3 bases, 4 bases remained unmatched. Per germline, CDR1 SGHTA and CDR2 FQGNSA. The CDR3 is 14 residues long. The CDR3 nucleotides read TGTGCCAGCAGCCGACAGGGGGAGGACTATGGCTACACCTTC. Protein sequence: CASSRQGEDYGYTF.